This T cell receptor (beta chain) originates from a study of blood T cell repertoires in COVID-19. The authors' processing: Reference gene primer amplification gave estimated nucleated cell counts. This table comes from immunoSEQ multiplex PCR, and its TCRdb copy is limited to in-frame clones, with some not included. D and trimming come from the DNA, and the V and J calls and clone size come from that table. The profile shows under 200,000 clones, approximately 79% of them singletons. Trimming removed 2 bases at V and 4 bases at J, with 8 bases between. The CDR3 contains 13 residues. Sequencing used peripheral blood. The V gene is TRBV12-3 or TRBV12-4, the J gene TRBJ1-2; D is ambiguous. The sequence came from a man younger than 45 with active or convalescent COVID-19. CDR3 protein: CASSLTAGYGYTF. CDR3 nucleotides: TGTGCCAGCAGTTTAACGGCAGGCTATGGCTACACCTTC.